A selection of T cell receptor beta chains follows, all from one sample in a study of T cells in Graves' hyperthyroidism and ophthalmopathy. TCRdb reprocessed the multiplex PCR reads with MiXCR, giving one entry per CDR3 protein. The repertoire holds fewer than 750,000 distinct CDR3 sequences, with roughly 15% as singletons. The sequencing input was blood. The receptor set was obtained from a woman aged 50 to 60 with Graves' ophthalmopathy. Both conserved end residues are part of each CDR3. D genes are given only for firm matches. Clone size is shown for a subset of rows, as once, few, many or a class of expanded clone.

clone_size: few
v_call: TRBV7-9
d_call: TRBD2
j_call: TRBJ2-4
cdr3_aa: CASSLGGLAGPNIQYF
cdr3_nt: TGTGCCAGCAGCTTGGGGGGACTAGCGGGGCCAAACATTCAGTACTTC

clone_size: few
v_call: TRBV20-1
d_call: TRBD1
j_call: TRBJ1-1
cdr3_aa: CSALWGDRVNTEAFF
cdr3_nt: TGCAGTGCCCTGTGGGGGGACAGGGTGAACACTGAAGCTTTCTTT

clone_size: -
v_call: TRBV28
d_call: -
j_call: TRBJ1-5
cdr3_aa: CASNLSRNQPQHF
cdr3_nt: TGTGCCAGCAACCTCAGCCGCAATCAGCCCCAGCATTTT

clone_size: few
v_call: TRBV7-3
d_call: -
j_call: TRBJ2-3
cdr3_aa: CASSDGVNSTDTQYF
cdr3_nt: TGTGCCAGCAGCGACGGGGTAAATAGCACAGATACGCAGTATTTT

clone_size: -
v_call: TRBV11-2
d_call: -
j_call: TRBJ1-5
cdr3_aa: CASSFSGTIAVQPQHF
cdr3_nt: TGTGCCAGCAGCTTTTCCGGGACCATAGCCGTTCAGCCCCAGCATTTT

clone_size: many
v_call: TRBV12-3/TRBV12-4
d_call: TRBD2
j_call: TRBJ2-3
cdr3_aa: CASEHSGAGQSDTQYF
cdr3_nt: TGTGCCAGCGAGCATAGCGGGGCGGGACAATCCGATACGCAGTATTTT

clone_size: -
v_call: TRBV24-1
d_call: TRBD1
j_call: TRBJ2-1
cdr3_aa: CATSVYRGEQFF
cdr3_nt: TGTGCCACCAGTGTCTACAGGGGTGAGCAGTTCTTC

clone_size: many
v_call: TRBV24-1
d_call: -
j_call: TRBJ1-2
cdr3_aa: CATSDIGKNYGYTF
cdr3_nt: TGTGCCACCAGTGATATTGGCAAAAACTATGGCTACACCTTC

clone_size: once
v_call: TRBV7-9
d_call: TRBD1
j_call: TRBJ1-1
cdr3_aa: CASSYQGARDTEAFF
cdr3_nt: TGTGCCAGCAGCTATCAGGGGGCGCGTGACACTGAAGCTTTCTTT

clone_size: many
v_call: TRBV7-9
d_call: -
j_call: TRBJ2-7
cdr3_aa: CASSPGRWGEQYF
cdr3_nt: TGTGCCAGCAGCCCAGGAAGGTGGGGCGAGCAGTACTTC

clone_size: -
v_call: TRBV20-1
d_call: TRBD2
j_call: TRBJ2-3
cdr3_aa: CSARDRELAGADTQYF
cdr3_nt: TGCAGTGCTAGAGATAGGGAACTAGCGGGAGCAGATACGCAGTATTTT

clone_size: few
v_call: TRBV6-2/TRBV6-3
d_call: -
j_call: TRBJ1-2
cdr3_aa: CASRQTPTPLHGYTF
cdr3_nt: TGTGCCAGCAGACAAACCCCCACACCTCTACATGGCTACACCTTC

clone_size: -
v_call: TRBV20-1
d_call: TRBD1
j_call: TRBJ2-1
cdr3_aa: CSARADRGVFNEQFF
cdr3_nt: TGCAGTGCTAGGGCGGACAGGGGAGTATTCAATGAGCAGTTCTTC

clone_size: few
v_call: TRBV5-1
d_call: -
j_call: TRBJ2-1
cdr3_aa: CASSRELARGSEQFF
cdr3_nt: TGCGCCAGCAGCCGAGAACTTGCAAGAGGGTCGGAGCAGTTCTTC

clone_size: many
v_call: TRBV6-5
d_call: TRBD1
j_call: TRBJ1-1
cdr3_aa: CASSYTGAYTEAFF
cdr3_nt: TGTGCCAGCAGTTACACAGGGGCGTACACTGAAGCTTTCTTT

clone_size: many
v_call: TRBV20-1
d_call: -
j_call: TRBJ2-1
cdr3_aa: CSAKPSNEQFF
cdr3_nt: TGCAGTGCTAAGCCCAGCAATGAGCAGTTCTTC

clone_size: many
v_call: TRBV6-6
d_call: -
j_call: TRBJ1-1
cdr3_aa: CASSYVAVGVGTEAFF
cdr3_nt: TGTGCCAGCAGTTACGTCGCAGTGGGGGTGGGTACTGAAGCTTTCTTT

clone_size: -
v_call: TRBV29-1
d_call: -
j_call: TRBJ2-5
cdr3_aa: CSVVENQETQYF
cdr3_nt: TGCAGCGTTGTTGAGAACCAAGAGACCCAGTACTTC

clone_size: -
v_call: TRBV24-1
d_call: -
j_call: TRBJ1-2
cdr3_aa: CATSDKDEGNGYTF
cdr3_nt: TGTGCCACCAGTGATAAGGACGAGGGCAATGGCTACACCTTC

clone_size: -
v_call: TRBV3-1
d_call: -
j_call: TRBJ2-7
cdr3_aa: CASSQGTMSSYEQYF
cdr3_nt: TGTGCCAGCAGCCAAGGAACCATGAGCTCCTACGAGCAGTACTTC

clone_size: many
v_call: TRBV5-1
d_call: TRBD2
j_call: TRBJ2-1
cdr3_aa: CASSLVAGLGNEQFF
cdr3_nt: TGCGCCAGCAGCTTAGTAGCGGGATTGGGCAATGAGCAGTTCTTC

clone_size: -
v_call: TRBV4-2
d_call: TRBD2
j_call: TRBJ2-7
cdr3_aa: CASSQVSGGTTYEQYF
cdr3_nt: TGTGCCAGCAGCCAAGTGTCGGGGGGTACGACCTACGAGCAGTACTTC

clone_size: -
v_call: TRBV7-3
d_call: TRBD1
j_call: TRBJ1-2
cdr3_aa: CASRAGTGFYGYTF
cdr3_nt: TGTGCCAGCAGGGCCGGGACAGGGTTCTATGGCTACACCTTC

clone_size: -
v_call: TRBV24-1
d_call: -
j_call: TRBJ2-7
cdr3_aa: CATSAGMEQYF
cdr3_nt: TGTGCCACCAGTGCAGGGATGGAGCAGTACTTC

clone_size: many
v_call: TRBV11-2
d_call: -
j_call: TRBJ2-2
cdr3_aa: CASSLIAGDGTGELFF
cdr3_nt: TGTGCCAGCAGCCTCATCGCAGGGGATGGCACCGGGGAGCTGTTTTTT

clone_size: -
v_call: TRBV7-9
d_call: -
j_call: TRBJ2-1
cdr3_aa: CASSFFGNNEQFF
cdr3_nt: TGTGCCAGCAGCTTTTTCGGGAACAATGAGCAGTTCTTC

clone_size: many
v_call: TRBV30
d_call: -
j_call: TRBJ2-2
cdr3_aa: CAWKKPNTGELFF
cdr3_nt: TGTGCCTGGAAGAAGCCGAACACCGGGGAGCTGTTTTTT

clone_size: -
v_call: TRBV19
d_call: -
j_call: TRBJ1-5
cdr3_aa: CASSGGGRGNQPQHF
cdr3_nt: TGTGCCAGTAGTGGTGGGGGTCGGGGCAATCAGCCCCAGCATTTT

clone_size: -
v_call: TRBV7-6
d_call: TRBD2
j_call: TRBJ2-1
cdr3_aa: CASSQSRAASGRHEQFF
cdr3_nt: TGTGCCAGCAGCCAAAGTAGGGCTGCTAGCGGGAGGCATGAGCAGTTCTTC

clone_size: -
v_call: TRBV20-1
d_call: -
j_call: TRBJ1-4
cdr3_aa: CSARHGAANEKLFF
cdr3_nt: TGCAGTGCTCGACACGGGGCGGCTAATGAAAAACTGTTTTTT

clone_size: many
v_call: TRBV5-5
d_call: -
j_call: TRBJ2-7
cdr3_aa: CASSLKRTTHYEQYF
cdr3_nt: TGTGCCAGCAGCTTAAAACGGACTACCCACTACGAGCAGTACTTC

clone_size: many
v_call: TRBV7-2
d_call: -
j_call: TRBJ1-5
cdr3_aa: CASSLALEQPQHF
cdr3_nt: TGTGCCAGCAGCTTAGCGCTAGAGCAGCCCCAGCATTTT